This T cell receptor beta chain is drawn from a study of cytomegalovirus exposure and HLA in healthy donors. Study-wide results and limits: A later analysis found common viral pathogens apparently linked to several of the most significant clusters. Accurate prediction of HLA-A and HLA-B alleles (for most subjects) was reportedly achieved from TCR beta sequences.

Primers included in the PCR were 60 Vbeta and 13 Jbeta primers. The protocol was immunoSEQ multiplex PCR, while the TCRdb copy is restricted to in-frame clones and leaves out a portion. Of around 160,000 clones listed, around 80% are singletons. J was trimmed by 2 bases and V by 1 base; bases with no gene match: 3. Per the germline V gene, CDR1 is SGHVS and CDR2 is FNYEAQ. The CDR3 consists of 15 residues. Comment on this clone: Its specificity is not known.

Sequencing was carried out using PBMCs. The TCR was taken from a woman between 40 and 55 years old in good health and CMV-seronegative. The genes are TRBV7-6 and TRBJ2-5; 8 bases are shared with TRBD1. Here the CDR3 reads CASSLGQGAQETQYF. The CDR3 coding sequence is TGTGCCAGCAGCTTAGGTCAGGGGGCTCAAGAGACCCAGTACTTC.